The clone carrying this T cell receptor beta chain was recorded at least ten times. Its cognate antigen is unknown. The record originates from a study of T cell clonality in common variable immunodeficiency. Study-wide results and limits: TCRbeta clonality was increased in CVID versus healthy controls. Shared TCRbeta clones were fewer between CVID subjects than controls.

Produced via immunoSEQ multiplex PCR; TCRdb's table is partial and in-frame only. The sample contains under 45,000 clones, none of them singletons. Caucasian heritage predominated among both patients and controls. Sequenced sample: peripheral blood mononuclear cells. The clonotype was recovered from a person between 18 and 75 years old in good health.

CDR3 DNA (partial): TGCAGTGCTAGAGGGCTAGCGGGAGGGGAGGATACG. Translated: CSARGLAGGEDT. The full CDR3 protein is CSARGLAGGEDTQYF. The chain recombines TRBV20-1 with TRBJ2-3; 12 bases map to TRBD2. The sequence runs out 3 residues before the end of the CDR3; the remainder is reconstructed from the germline J gene. The junction had 5 bases not matched to a gene; V was cut back by 1 base and J by 6 bases. This CDR3 contains 15 residues. From germline, CDR1 is DFQATT and CDR2 SNEGSKA (reference sequence).